This TCR beta chain derives from a study of identical twins. Study observations and caveats: Insertions were reduced in abundant cord blood beta clonotypes but not in memory repertoires. Beta out-of-frame sequences showed weaker excess sharing between twins.

The donor group consisted entirely of healthy Caucasians. MiXCR, run by TCRdb on the 5' RACE reads, gives a single entry per CDR3 protein. This sample has 1.5 million to 2 million distinct CDR3 sequences, with 25% to 35% found just once. Concerning this clonotype itself: Its specificity is unknown.

This CDR3 has 14 amino acids. V was clipped by 2 bases and J by 4 bases, with 12 bases between them. CDR1 is WNHNN, CDR2 SYGVQD, per germline (reference sequence). This sequence joins TRBV10-1 and TRBJ2-7, with D possibly TRBD1 on 5 matching bases. This receptor was taken from a newborn girl in good health. Sequencing input: cord blood. The CDR3 sequence is CASSEATEGYEQYF. The CDR3 DNA is TGCGCCAGCAGTGAGGCGACAGAAGGGTACGAGCAGTACTTC.